This T cell receptor beta chain stems from a study of cytomegalovirus exposure and HLA in healthy donors. The study ran its PCR with 60 Vbeta and 13 Jbeta primers. Clones were sequenced by immunoSEQ multiplex PCR, and TCRdb holds only the in-frame ones, with some missing. There are about 170,000 clones in the sample; roughly 80% occur only once, and less than 3% lies in the top ten. CDR1 is LNHDA and CDR2 is SQIVND in the germline V gene (reference sequence). The CDR3 consists of 15 residues. V was pared by 6 bases and J by 10 bases, with 14 bases of the junction left unmatched. The receptor comes from a male donor in good health and CMV-seronegative. J is TRBJ1-5 and V is TRBV19, with TRBD1 matching over 8 bases. What was sequenced was PBMCs. CDR3 amino acids: CASSHRDRTNEPQHF. The CDR3, as DNA: TGTGCCAGTAGCCACCGGGACAGGACTAATGAACCCCAGCATTTT.